This T cell receptor beta chain was profiled in a study of T cell responses to AZD1222 COVID-19 vaccine (dated by TCRdb to the early 2020s). In the study overall: AZD1222 recipients whose second dose came at about 4 weeks and those whose second dose came at about 12 weeks were combined into one group, since spike-specific TCR depth and breadth did not differ between the two schedules. TCR sequencing was performed for roughly 250 trial participants, of whom some 200 were given two doses of AZD1222 and some 25 were given two doses of MenACWY control vaccine. Enrollment into the trials was organized by age into subgroups of 18-55, 56-69 and 70-plus years, and those subgroups contained around 150, 28 and 57 TCR-sequenced participants, respectively. The investigation overall reported the following: No day 14 peak-response samples were available, so repertoires were characterized only after the peak T cell response. The 56-69-year group was small, and its depth increase did not reach significance, likely because of low power. Participants were mostly white British, with more females than males. The authors suggested clonal diversity may have been underestimated. Only a handful of AZD1222 recipients were SARS-CoV-2 seropositive at baseline, limiting conclusions about previously exposed vaccinees. Nearly half of unique spike-specific TCRs reportedly recognized epitopes outside regions mutated in the B.1.351 and B.1.1.7 variants. The vaccine-associated CD4 TCRs covered the entire spike protein, and the dominant responses fell in regions 160-218 and 743-854. A significant rise in spike-specific TCR breadth and depth was observed after two AZD1222 doses relative to day 0 and relative to MenACWY recipients.

The CDR3 regions of human TCRbeta chains were analyzed by immunosequencing. The paper's processing steps were these. TCRs in the repertoires were compared against a reference library of SARS-CoV-2-specific TCRs that had been generated with the MIRA antigen-specificity platform. Breadth was defined as the fraction of unique TCRs that were SARS-CoV-2-associated. Depth was defined as the fraction of total T cells that were SARS-CoV-2-associated. Using the MIRA data, every spike-specific TCR was mapped to the spike region that the TCR reacted to and assigned to either a CD4 or a CD8 class. Log10-transformed breadth and depth values were compared by one-way ANOVA with Sidak's multiple comparisons tests. TCRdb carries this immuneACCESS record with in-frame sequences only. Its versions omit some clonotypes, under half of them owing to an unresolved V gene in the studies checked, with the rest unexplained. V and J calls and clone size are those listed in that table; D and trimming were worked out from the DNA. For this sample the table gives roughly 100,000 clones, of which 90% were detected only once. The leading ten clones occupy 26% of the sample.

With regard to this clone: The antigen it binds to is not known. Base-call qualities are not available, and no considerably larger clone is one nucleotide away.

The time point label here, explained by the study, means: baseline before first vaccination. The vaccinee samples were drawn from two UK trials, COV001 and COV002, one of which was a single-blind randomized controlled phase 2/3 trial testing AZD1222 (ChAdOx1 nCoV-19) in healthy adults. For TCRbeta chain sequencing, PBMC samples were collected from trial participants at day 0 and at day 28 after the second dose. The material sequenced was peripheral blood, taken on day 0 of AZD1222 vaccination. This clonotype was sampled from an adult in good health.

Here is the DNA: TGTGCCAGCAGTTACGGTACGGCAGGGCCTACCTACGAGCAGTACTTC. This is translated as CASSYGTAGPTYEQYF. The sequence links TRBV6-5 to TRBJ2-7; a tentative D call is TRBD1 (5 bases match). Reading the germline V gene gives CDR1 MNHEY and CDR2 SVGAGI. There are 16 amino acids in the CDR3, from cysteine to phenylalanine inclusive. Only the CDR3 region is kept as DNA, spanning 48 bases read in frame from base 1. V gives up 2 bases and J gives up 2 bases, and the segment between their germline ends measures 16 bases.